This passage covers 15 T cell receptor beta chains from one sample sequenced in a study of cytomegalovirus exposure and HLA in healthy donors. Clones were read by immunoSEQ multiplex PCR, and TCRdb kept only the in-frame ones, dropping some. The sample lists 50,000 to 70,000 clones; 85% to 95% were seen once. Sequenced: PBMCs. These receptors were obtained from a young woman in good health and CMV-seropositive.

The genes are TRBV27 and TRBJ2-1, with 7 bases identical to TRBD1. Germline V CDR1 and CDR2: MNHEY, SMNVEV (reference sequence). With 6 bases clipped from V and 8 bases from J, the junction kept 1 base outside the gene matches. CDR3 length: 11 residues. The CDR3 reads CASSQGDEQFF. CDR3 in DNA: TGTGCCAGCAGCCAGGGGGATGAGCAGTTCTTC.

This chain uses TRBV6-1 with TRBJ2-1; a possible D gene is TRBD1 (5 bases). The V gene's germline CDR1 is MNHNS and CDR2 SASEGT. The CDR3 extends over 14 amino acids. Trimming stripped 6 bases from V and 7 bases from J, with 16 bases between. The CDR3 region is CASRSGASPNEQFF. CDR3 sequence (DNA): TGTGCCAGCAGGTCTGGGGCGTCTCCTAATGAGCAGTTCTTC.

This chain links TRBV7-2 with TRBJ1-2; D is perhaps TRBD1 (5 bases). Trimming pared 4 bases from V and 6 bases from J, leaving 15 bases between. The CDR3 runs to 14 residues. CDR1 is SGHTA and CDR2 is FQGNSA in the germline V gene. CDR3 nucleotide sequence: TGTGCCAGCAGCTCCGCCGGGGGGTTAGATGGCTACACCTTC. Translation: CASSSAGGLDGYTF.

The chain carries TRBV28 and TRBJ2-7; maybe TRBD1 (7 bases). The CDR3 spans 13 residues. Germline V gene sequence: CDR1 MDHEN, CDR2 SYDVKM. The V end lost 5 bases, the J end lost 6 bases, and 14 bases lay between the germline ends. CDR3 nucleotide sequence: TGTGCCAGCAGTAAGGACTACAGGGGCGAGCAGTACTTC. Translating gives CASSKDYRGEQYF.

By sample share, this clone is medium-sized (0.01 to 0.1%). The DNA of the CDR3 is TGTGCCAGTAGTATAGCCCCTGTCCCCACAGATACGCAGTATTTT. Translation: CASSIAPVPTDTQYF. The chain has TRBV19 and TRBJ2-3; D remains ambiguous. Trimming took 1 base from V and 2 from J, leaving 10 bases between them. The CDR3 covers 15 residues. The germline gives CDR1 LNHDA, CDR2 SQIVND (reference sequence). Variable domain in full (rest from reference TRBV19 and TRBJ2-3): DGGITQSPKYLFRKEGQNVTLSCEQNLNHDAMYWYRQDPGQGLRLIYYSQIVNDFQKGDIAEGYSVSREKKESFPLTVTSAQKNPTAFYLCASSIAPVPTDTQYFGPGTRLTVL.

V is TRBV2 and J is TRBJ2-1; TRBD2 matches 9 bases. The CDR3 is 15 amino acids. Germline CDR1 SNHLY, CDR2 FYNNEI. V lost 6 bases, J lost 2 bases, and 5 bases stayed unmatched. Here the CDR3 reads CASRLAGSAYNEQFF. DNA of the CDR3: TGTGCCAGCAGGCTAGCGGGATCGGCCTACAATGAGCAGTTCTTC.

The chain links TRBV28 to TRBJ2-3; 7 bases are a match to TRBD2. Germline CDR1 MDHEN, CDR2 SYDVKM. Trimming cost V 7 bases and J 7 bases; bases outside gene matches: 14. The CDR3 has 15 residues. The CDR3 sequence is CASTSGGLDENTQYF. The CDR3 DNA follows: TGTGCCAGCACCTCGGGTGGACTAGACGAAAATACGCAGTATTTT.

As DNA, the CDR3 is TGCGCCAGCAATGTAGCGGGAGGGCCGGATGAGCAGTTCTTC. Protein product: CASNVAGGPDEQFF. The rearrangement joins TRBV10-2 to TRBJ2-1; 11 nucleotides agree with TRBD2. With V trimmed by 7 bases and J by 8 bases, 7 bases remained unmatched. CDR1 WSHSY and CDR2 SAAADI come from the germline V gene. The CDR3 is 14 amino acids.

This clone was seen just once. The rearrangement links TRBV6-6 to TRBJ2-1; TRBD2 is a possible D gene (6 bases). V gave up 3 bases and J gave up 8 bases, with 14 bases separating them. Per germline, CDR1 MNHNY and CDR2 SVGAGI (reference sequence). There are 14 residues in the CDR3. The CDR3 sequence: CASSYKAGLDEQFF. For the CDR3, the DNA is TGTGCCAGCAGTTATAAGGCGGGGTTGGATGAGCAGTTCTTC.

The chain carries TRBV23-1 and TRBJ2-3, with D perhaps matching TRBD1 (6 bases). Being an ORF, TRBV23-1 has a function that is uncertain. The CDR3 is 16 amino acids. V lost 0 bases and J lost 2, with 12 bases in between. Here the CDR3 reads CASSQSTGWPTDTQYF. DNA of the CDR3: TGCGCCAGCAGTCAATCAACAGGGTGGCCCACAGATACGCAGTATTTT.

On this clone itself: At one of its ends the junction is not consistent with the germline gene, which may arise from a read error. The V and J genes are TRBV2 and TRBJ1-4; possible D gene TRBD1, 5 bases. This CDR3 contains 14 residues. Germline V gene data show CDR1 as SNHLY and CDR2 as FYNNEI. The CDR3 is CASNERGKNEKLFF. The CDR3 bases are TGTGCCAGCAATGAACGGGGGAAAAATGAAAAACTGTTTTTT.

CDR3 in amino acids: CASSLIGDNYGYTF. CDR3 bases: TGTGCCAGCAGTTTAATTGGAGATAACTATGGCTACACCTTC. The chain links TRBV28 to TRBJ1-2, with D hard to call. V was pared by 2 bases and J by 1 base, with 8 bases between. Germline-derived CDR1 and CDR2 are MDHEN and SYDVKM. The CDR3 is 14 residues long.

The V and J genes are TRBV10-2 and TRBJ1-6; maybe TRBD1 (6 bases). CDR3 length: 15 amino acids. Germline V gene sequence: CDR1 WSHSY, CDR2 SAAADI. V was cut by 4 bases and J by 7 bases, with 14 bases left in between. The chain's CDR3 is CASSVGGAQNSPLHF. The CDR3 coding sequence is TGCGCCAGCAGTGTCGGGGGGGCGCAGAATTCACCCCTCCACTTT.

The genes are TRBV7-9 and TRBJ2-7; 10 bases fit TRBD1. The length of the CDR3 is 15 residues. V lost 2 bases, J lost 2 bases, and 3 bases stayed unmatched. CDR1 SEHNR and CDR2 FQNEAQ come from the germline V gene (reference sequence). The CDR3 spells CASSLLGQGAYEQYF. The CDR3 DNA follows: TGTGCCAGCAGCTTACTCGGACAGGGGGCCTACGAGCAGTACTTC.

The chain is built from TRBV28 and TRBJ1-6; D is undetermined. CDR1 and CDR2 from the germline V gene are MDHEN and SYDVKM. The CDR3 totals 15 residues. V gave up 2 bases and J gave up 7 bases, with 12 bases separating them. For the CDR3, the DNA is TGTGCCAGCAGTTTAACAGCCCCTCCCAATTCACCCCTCCACTTT. Translating gives CASSLTAPPNSPLHF. The variable domain in full, completed from reference TRBV28 and TRBJ1-6, reads DVKVTQSSRYLVKRTGEKVFLECVQDMDHENMFWYRQDPGLGLRLIYFSYDVKMKEKGDIPEGYSVSREKKERFSLILESASTNQTSMYLCASSLTAPPNSPLHFGNGTRLTVT.